The 2 T cell receptor beta chains listed next were all sequenced from one sample in a study of T cells expressing NK-cell markers (dated by TCRdb to 2018 to 2020). The method was 5' RACE. These reads were obtained on an Illumina HiSeq 2000. Following reprocessing of the reads by TCRdb, the data hold one row per CDR3 protein sequence and no DNA is available. The sample has about 540,000 distinct CDR3 sequences on record. The ten largest account for roughly 3.4% of the sample. Sequenced input: blood T cells: a sorted CD56 or NKG2C T cell subset, CD4+ or CD8+ T cells, or bulk PBMC T cells (not recorded which). The source of these receptors is a young man in good health. Donor details come from another sample of the same person, matched by shared clones.

V gene TRBV29-1 combines with J gene TRBJ1-1; no DNA is available, so the TRBD1 call from TCRdb remains unchecked. The CDR3 has 13 residues. Germline V gene sequence: CDR1 SQVTM, CDR2 ANQGSEA. CDR3 sequence: CSVERGTGTEAFF.

This chain joins TRBV5-1 and TRBJ2-7. The CDR3 spans 11 residues. Germline V gene data show CDR1 as SGHRS and CDR2 as YFSETQ. The CDR3 is CASSSDYEQYF. The whole variable domain, filled in from reference TRBV5-1 and TRBJ2-7, reads KAGVTQTPRYLIKTRGQQVTLSCSPISGHRSVSWYQQTPGQGLQFLFEYFSETQRNKGNFPGRFSGRQFSNSRSEMNVSTLELGDSALYLCASSSDYEQYFGPGTRLTVT.